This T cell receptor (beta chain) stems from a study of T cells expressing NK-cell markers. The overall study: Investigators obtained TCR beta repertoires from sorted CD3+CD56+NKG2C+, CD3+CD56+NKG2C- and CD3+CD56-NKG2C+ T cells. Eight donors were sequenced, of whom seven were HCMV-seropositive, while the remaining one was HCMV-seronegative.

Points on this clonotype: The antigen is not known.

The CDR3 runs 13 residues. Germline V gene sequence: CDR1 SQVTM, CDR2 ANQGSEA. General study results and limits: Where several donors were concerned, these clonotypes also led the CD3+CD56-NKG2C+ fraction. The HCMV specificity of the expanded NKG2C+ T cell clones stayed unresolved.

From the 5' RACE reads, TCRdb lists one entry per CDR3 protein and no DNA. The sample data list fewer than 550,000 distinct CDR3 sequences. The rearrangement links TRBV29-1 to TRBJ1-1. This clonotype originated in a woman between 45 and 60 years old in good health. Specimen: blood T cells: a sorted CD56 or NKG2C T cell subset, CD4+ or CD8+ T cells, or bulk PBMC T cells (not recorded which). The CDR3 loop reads CSVVSHILGNAFF.